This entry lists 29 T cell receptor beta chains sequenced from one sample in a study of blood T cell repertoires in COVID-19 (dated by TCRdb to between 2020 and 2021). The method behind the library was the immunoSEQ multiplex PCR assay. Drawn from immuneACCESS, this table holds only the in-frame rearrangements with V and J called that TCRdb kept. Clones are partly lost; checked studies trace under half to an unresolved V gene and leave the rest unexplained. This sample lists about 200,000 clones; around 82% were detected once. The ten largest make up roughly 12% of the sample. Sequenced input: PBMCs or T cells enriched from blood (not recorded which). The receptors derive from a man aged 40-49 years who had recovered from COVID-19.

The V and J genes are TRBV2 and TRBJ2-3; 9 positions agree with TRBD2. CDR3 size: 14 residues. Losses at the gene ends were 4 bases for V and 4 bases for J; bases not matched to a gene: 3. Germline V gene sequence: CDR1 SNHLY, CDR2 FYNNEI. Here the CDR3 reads CASSVGLAPDTQYF. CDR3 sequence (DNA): TGTGCCAGCAGTGTGGGACTAGCACCAGATACGCAGTATTTT.

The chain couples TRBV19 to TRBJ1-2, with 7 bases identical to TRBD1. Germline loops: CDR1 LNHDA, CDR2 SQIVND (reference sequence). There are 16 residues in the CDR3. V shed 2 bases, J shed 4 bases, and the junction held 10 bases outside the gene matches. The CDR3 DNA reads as TGTGCCAGTAGTATAAGGAAACAGGGGCTCCTCTATGGCTACACCTTC. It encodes CASSIRKQGLLYGYTF.

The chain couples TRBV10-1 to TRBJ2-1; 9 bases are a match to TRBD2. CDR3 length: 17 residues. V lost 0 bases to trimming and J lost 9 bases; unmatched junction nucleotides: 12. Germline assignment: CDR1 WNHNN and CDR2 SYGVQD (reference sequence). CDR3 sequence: CASSESRFAGGRVEQFF. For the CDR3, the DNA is TGCGCCAGCAGTGAGTCGAGATTTGCGGGAGGGCGGGTTGAGCAGTTCTTC.

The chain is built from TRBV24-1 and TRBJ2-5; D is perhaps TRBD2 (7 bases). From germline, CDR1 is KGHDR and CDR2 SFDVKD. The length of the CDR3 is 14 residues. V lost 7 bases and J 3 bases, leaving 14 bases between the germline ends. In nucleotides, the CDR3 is TGTGCCACCAGCCTGGGGGGGGCTGAAGAGACCCAGTACTTC. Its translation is CATSLGGAEETQYF.

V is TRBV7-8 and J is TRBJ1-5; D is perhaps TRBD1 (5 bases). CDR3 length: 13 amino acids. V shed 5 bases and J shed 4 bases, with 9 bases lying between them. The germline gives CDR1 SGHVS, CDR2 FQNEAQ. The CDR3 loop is CASSRGSNQPQHF. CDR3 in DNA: TGTGCCAGCAGCCGGGGCTCGAATCAGCCCCAGCATTTT.

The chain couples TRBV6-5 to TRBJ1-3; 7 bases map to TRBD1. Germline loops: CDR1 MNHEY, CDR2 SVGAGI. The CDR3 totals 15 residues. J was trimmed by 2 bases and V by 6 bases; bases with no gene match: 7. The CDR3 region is CASSSDRYPGNTIYF. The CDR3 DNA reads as TGTGCCAGCAGCTCGGACAGGTACCCTGGAAACACCATATATTTT.

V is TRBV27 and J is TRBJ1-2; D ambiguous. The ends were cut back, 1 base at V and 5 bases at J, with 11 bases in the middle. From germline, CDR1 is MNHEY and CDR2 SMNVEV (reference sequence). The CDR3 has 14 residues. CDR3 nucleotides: TGTGCCAGCAGTTTATTCCCCCCGGGGTATGGCTACACCTTC. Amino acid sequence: CASSLFPPGYGYTF.

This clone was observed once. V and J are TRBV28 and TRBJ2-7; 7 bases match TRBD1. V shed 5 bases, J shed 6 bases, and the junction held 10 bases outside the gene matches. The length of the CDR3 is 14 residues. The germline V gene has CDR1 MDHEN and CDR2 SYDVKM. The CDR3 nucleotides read TGTGCCAGCAGTCCCCAGGGACAGATAGTCGAGCAGTACTTC. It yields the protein CASSPQGQIVEQYF. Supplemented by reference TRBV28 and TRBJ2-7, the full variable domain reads DVKVTQSSRYLVKRTGEKVFLECVQDMDHENMFWYRQDPGLGLRLIYFSYDVKMKEKGDIPEGYSVSREKKERFSLILESASTNQTSMYLCASSPQGQIVEQYFGPGTRLTVT.

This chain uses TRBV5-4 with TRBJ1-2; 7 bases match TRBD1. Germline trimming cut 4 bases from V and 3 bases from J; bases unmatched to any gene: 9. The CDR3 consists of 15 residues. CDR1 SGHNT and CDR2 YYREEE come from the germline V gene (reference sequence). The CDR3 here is CASSQPGQSYYGYTF. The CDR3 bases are TGTGCCAGCAGCCAGCCGGGACAGTCCTACTATGGCTACACCTTC.

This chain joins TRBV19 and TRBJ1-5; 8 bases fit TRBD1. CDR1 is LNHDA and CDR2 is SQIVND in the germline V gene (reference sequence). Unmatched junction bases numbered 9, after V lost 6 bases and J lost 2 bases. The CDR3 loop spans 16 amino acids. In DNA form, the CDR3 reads TGTGCCAGTAGGCCAACACCGGGACAGGGCAATCAGCCCCAGCATTTT. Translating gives CASRPTPGQGNQPQHF.

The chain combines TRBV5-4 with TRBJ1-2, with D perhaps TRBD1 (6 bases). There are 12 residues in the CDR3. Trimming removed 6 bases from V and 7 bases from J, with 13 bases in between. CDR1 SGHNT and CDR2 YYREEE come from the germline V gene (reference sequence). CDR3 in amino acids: CASTPLRGGYTF. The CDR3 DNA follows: TGTGCCAGCACCCCCCTCAGGGGTGGCTACACCTTC.

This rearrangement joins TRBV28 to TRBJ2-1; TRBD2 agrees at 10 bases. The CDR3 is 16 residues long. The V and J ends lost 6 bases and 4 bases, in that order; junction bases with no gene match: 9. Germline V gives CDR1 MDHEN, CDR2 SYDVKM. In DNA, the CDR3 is TGTGCCAGCAGCAGCGGGAGGGTCCGGGGGTACAATGAGCAGTTCTTC. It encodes CASSSGRVRGYNEQFF.

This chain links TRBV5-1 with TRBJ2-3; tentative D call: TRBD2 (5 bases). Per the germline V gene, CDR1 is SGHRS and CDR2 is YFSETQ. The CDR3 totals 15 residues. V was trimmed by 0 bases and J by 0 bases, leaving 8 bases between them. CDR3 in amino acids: CASSLVGESTDTQYF. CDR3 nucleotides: TGCGCCAGCAGCTTGGTCGGGGAGAGCACAGATACGCAGTATTTT.

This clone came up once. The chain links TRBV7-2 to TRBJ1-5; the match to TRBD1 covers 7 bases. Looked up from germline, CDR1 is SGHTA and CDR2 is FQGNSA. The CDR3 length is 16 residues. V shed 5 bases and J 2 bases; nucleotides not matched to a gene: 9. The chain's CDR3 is CASSAYTGVGNQPQHF. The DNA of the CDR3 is TGTGCCAGCAGCGCGTACACAGGGGTTGGCAATCAGCCCCAGCATTTT.

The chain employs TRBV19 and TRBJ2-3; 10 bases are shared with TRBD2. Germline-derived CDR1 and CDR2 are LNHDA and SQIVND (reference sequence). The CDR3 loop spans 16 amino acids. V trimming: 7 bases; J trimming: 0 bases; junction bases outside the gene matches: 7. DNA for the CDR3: TGTGCCAGTAAAGTCTATAGCGGGGGGAGCACAGATACGCAGTATTTT. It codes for CASKVYSGGSTDTQYF. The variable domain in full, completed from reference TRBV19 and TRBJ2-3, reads DGGITQSPKYLFRKEGQNVTLSCEQNLNHDAMYWYRQDPGQGLRLIYYSQIVNDFQKGDIAEGYSVSREKKESFPLTVTSAQKNPTAFYLCASKVYSGGSTDTQYFGPGTRLTVL.

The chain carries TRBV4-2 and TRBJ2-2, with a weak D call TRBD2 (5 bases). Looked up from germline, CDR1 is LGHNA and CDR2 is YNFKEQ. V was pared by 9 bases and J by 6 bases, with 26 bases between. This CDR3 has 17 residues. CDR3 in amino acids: CASTTNLDSSGAGELFF. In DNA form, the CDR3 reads TGTGCCAGTACGACGAACCTTGACTCATCCGGGGCCGGGGAGCTGTTTTTT.

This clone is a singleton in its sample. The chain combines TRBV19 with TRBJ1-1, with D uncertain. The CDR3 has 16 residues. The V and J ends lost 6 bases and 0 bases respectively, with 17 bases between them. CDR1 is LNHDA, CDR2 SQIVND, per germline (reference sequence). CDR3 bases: TGTGCCAGTAGCTTGCAGCTGGCAGGCATGAACACTGAAGCTTTCTTT. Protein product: CASSLQLAGMNTEAFF. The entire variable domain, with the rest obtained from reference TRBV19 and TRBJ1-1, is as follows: DGGITQSPKYLFRKEGQNVTLSCEQNLNHDAMYWYRQDPGQGLRLIYYSQIVNDFQKGDIAEGYSVSREKKESFPLTVTSAQKNPTAFYLCASSLQLAGMNTEAFFGQGTRLTVV.

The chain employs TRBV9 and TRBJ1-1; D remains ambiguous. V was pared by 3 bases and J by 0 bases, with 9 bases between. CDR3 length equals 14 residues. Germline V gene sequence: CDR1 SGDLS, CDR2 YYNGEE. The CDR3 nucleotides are TGTGCCAGCAGCGCCGGACTTTTGAACACTGAAGCTTTCTTT. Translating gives CASSAGLLNTEAFF.

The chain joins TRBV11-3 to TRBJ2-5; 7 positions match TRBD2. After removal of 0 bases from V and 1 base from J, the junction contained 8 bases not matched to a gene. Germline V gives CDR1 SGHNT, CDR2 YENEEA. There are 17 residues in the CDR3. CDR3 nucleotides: TGTGCCAGCAGCTTAGATCACTTAGCGGGCCCCCAAGAGACCCAGTACTTC. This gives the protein CASSLDHLAGPQETQYF.

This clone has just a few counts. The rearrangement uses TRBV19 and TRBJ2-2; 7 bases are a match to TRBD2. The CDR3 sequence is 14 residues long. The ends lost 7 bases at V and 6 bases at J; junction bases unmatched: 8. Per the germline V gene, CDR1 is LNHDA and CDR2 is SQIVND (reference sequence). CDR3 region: CASKAGRGAGELFF. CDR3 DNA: TGTGCCAGTAAAGCGGGGAGAGGGGCCGGGGAGCTGTTTTTT.

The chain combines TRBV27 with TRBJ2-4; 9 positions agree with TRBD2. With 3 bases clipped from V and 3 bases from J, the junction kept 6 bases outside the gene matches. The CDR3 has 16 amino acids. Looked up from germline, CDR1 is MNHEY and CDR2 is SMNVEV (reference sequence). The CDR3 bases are TGTGCCAGCAGTTTGCTAGCGGGATTCGGCAAAAACATTCAGTACTTC. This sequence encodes CASSLLAGFGKNIQYF.

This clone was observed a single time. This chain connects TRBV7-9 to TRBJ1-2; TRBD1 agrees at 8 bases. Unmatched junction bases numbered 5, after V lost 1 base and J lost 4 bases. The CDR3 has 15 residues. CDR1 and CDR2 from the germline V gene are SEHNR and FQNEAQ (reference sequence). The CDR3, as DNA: TGTGCCAGCAGCTTAGGGGACAGGCGTGCCTATGGCTACACCTTC. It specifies CASSLGDRRAYGYTF.

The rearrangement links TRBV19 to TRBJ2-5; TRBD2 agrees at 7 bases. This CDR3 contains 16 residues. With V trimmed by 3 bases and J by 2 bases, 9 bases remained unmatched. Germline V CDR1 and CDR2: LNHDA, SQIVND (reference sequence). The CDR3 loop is CASSIAGTTLQETQYF. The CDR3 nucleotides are TGTGCCAGTAGTATTGCCGGGACTACGCTTCAAGAGACCCAGTACTTC.

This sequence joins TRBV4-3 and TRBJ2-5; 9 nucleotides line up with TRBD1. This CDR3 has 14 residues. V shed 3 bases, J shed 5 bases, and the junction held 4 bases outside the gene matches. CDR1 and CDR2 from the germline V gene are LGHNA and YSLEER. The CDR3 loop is CASSQGDRVETQYF. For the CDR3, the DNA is TGCGCCAGCAGCCAGGGGGACAGGGTGGAGACCCAGTACTTC.

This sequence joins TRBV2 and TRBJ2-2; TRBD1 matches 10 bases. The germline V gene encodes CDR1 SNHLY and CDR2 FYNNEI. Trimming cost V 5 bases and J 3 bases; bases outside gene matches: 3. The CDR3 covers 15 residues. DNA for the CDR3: TGTGCCAGCAGTTCCGGGACAGGGGACACCGGGGAGCTGTTTTTT. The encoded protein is CASSSGTGDTGELFF.

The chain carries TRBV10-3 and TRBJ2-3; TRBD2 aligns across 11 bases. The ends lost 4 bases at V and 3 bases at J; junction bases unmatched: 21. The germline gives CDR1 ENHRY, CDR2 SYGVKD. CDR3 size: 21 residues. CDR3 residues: CAISGWGKAGTSGLQTDTQYF. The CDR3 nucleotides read TGTGCCATCAGTGGATGGGGAAAAGCCGGGACTAGCGGACTACAGACAGATACGCAGTATTTT.

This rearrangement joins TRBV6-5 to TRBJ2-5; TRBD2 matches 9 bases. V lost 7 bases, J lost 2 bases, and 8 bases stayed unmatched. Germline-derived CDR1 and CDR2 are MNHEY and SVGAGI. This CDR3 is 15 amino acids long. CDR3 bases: TGTGCCAGCAACCAACTGACTAGCGGACAAGAGACCCAGTACTTC. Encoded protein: CASNQLTSGQETQYF.

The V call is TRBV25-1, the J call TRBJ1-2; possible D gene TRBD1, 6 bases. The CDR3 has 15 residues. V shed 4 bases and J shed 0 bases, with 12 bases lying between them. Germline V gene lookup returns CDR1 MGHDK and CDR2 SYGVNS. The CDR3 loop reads CASSAAGDTNYGYTF. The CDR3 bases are TGTGCCAGCAGTGCCGCAGGGGATACTAACTATGGCTACACCTTC.

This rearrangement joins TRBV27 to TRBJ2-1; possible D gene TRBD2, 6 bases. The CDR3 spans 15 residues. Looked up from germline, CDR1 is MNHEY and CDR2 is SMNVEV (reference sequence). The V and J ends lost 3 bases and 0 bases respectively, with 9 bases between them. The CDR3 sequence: CASSLDGSSYNEQFF. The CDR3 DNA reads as TGTGCCAGCAGTTTGGACGGGAGCTCCTACAATGAGCAGTTCTTC.